The entry that follows covers one TCR beta chain sequence. This specimen belongs to a study of blood T cell repertoires in COVID-19. Study-wide background: Both acute and convalescent COVID-19 samples were obtained from the United States, Italy and Spain.

TCRdb keeps only in-frame clones here, not all; method: immunoSEQ multiplex PCR. Among about 63,000 clones, 75% to 90% were seen once, and the ten largest hold around 5%. This CDR3 spans 16 amino acids. The germline V gene has CDR1 SGDLS and CDR2 YYNGEE. Trimming took 2 bases from V and 10 from J; bases not matched to a gene: 14. The V and J genes are TRBV9 and TRBJ2-1; 8 bases agree with TRBD2. The TCR sequence derives from a man aged 50 or older with active COVID-19. Sequenced sample: peripheral blood. The CDR3 region is CASSVGAGAGFWEQFF. The CDR3 region has the DNA TGTGCCAGCAGCGTGGGAGCGGGAGCGGGGTTCTGGGAGCAGTTCTTC.